The next 14 T cell receptor beta chains were all read from a single sample in a study of T cells in Graves' hyperthyroidism and ophthalmopathy. TCR beta CDR3 sequences were amplified from RNA transcripts. A first-round RT-PCR of the TCR CDR3 used the HTBI primer set. One entry per CDR3 protein, called by TCRdb with MiXCR from the multiplex PCR reads. The sample includes around 350,000 distinct CDR3 sequences, approximately 25% of them seen just once. Sequencing was performed on blood. These receptors originate from a man aged 45 to 65 with Graves' hyperthyroidism.

This chain connects TRBV7-9 to TRBJ2-1; the D call may be TRBD1 or TRBD2 (5 bases each). The V and J ends lost 4 bases and 7 bases respectively, with 20 bases between them. This CDR3 region has 16 residues. Per germline, CDR1 SEHNR and CDR2 FQNEAQ (reference sequence). CDR3: CASSSWGKGMDNEQFF. Here the CDR3 DNA reads TGTGCCAGCAGCTCCTGGGGGAAGGGGATGGATAATGAGCAGTTCTTC.

About this clonotype itself: A much larger clone lies one base from this, so it may be a read error. The chain uses TRBV12-3 or TRBV12-4 and TRBJ1-2; 7 positions agree with TRBD1. There are 14 residues in the CDR3. The CDR3 region is CASRPTGSNYGYAF. The CDR3 coding sequence is TGTGCCAGCAGACCGACAGGGTCCAACTATGGCTACGCCTTC.

This clonotype was detected only a few times. The chain is built from TRBV18 and TRBJ2-4; D not resolved. The CDR3 covers 14 residues. Between the trimmed V and J ends, which lost 4 bases and 8 bases, there was a span of 15 bases. In germline, CDR1 is KGHSH, CDR2 LQKENI. Written as DNA, the CDR3 is TGTGCCAGCTCACTTACCGCCTCGGCAGACATTCAGTACTTC. Translating it yields CASSLTASADIQYF.

The sample holds a few counts of this clonotype. The chain combines TRBV19 with TRBJ2-1, with D maybe TRBD2 (6 bases). The V and J ends lost 1 base and 8 bases respectively, with 15 bases between them. This CDR3 is 15 amino acids long. Germline V gives CDR1 LNHDA, CDR2 SQIVND (reference sequence). The CDR3: CASSIGRGLVDEQFF. CDR3 bases: TGTGCCAGTAGTATAGGTCGGGGGTTAGTTGATGAGCAGTTCTTC.

Many counts were recorded for this clonotype. This chain connects TRBV3-1 to TRBJ2-1, with D tentatively TRBD1 (5 bases). Germline V gene lookup returns CDR1 LGHDT and CDR2 YNNKEL (reference sequence). V dropped 5 bases and J dropped 4 bases, with 18 bases sitting between them. The CDR3 extends over 16 amino acids. CDR3: CASSIPLGQGYNEQFF. CDR3 DNA sequence: TGTGCCAGCAGCATCCCGCTAGGTCAGGGTTACAATGAGCAGTTCTTC.

This clonotype was observed at least ten times. This sequence joins TRBV7-6 and TRBJ2-7; perhaps TRBD2 as D (6 bases). Germline assignment: CDR1 SGHVS and CDR2 FNYEAQ. The CDR3 totals 15 residues. Trimming pared 4 bases from V and 1 base from J, leaving 14 bases between. CDR3 DNA: TGTGCCAGCAGCTCCCGCCCGGGAGCTTCCTACGAGCAGTACTTC. It codes for CASSSRPGASYEQYF. The full variable domain, rest sourced from reference TRBV7-6 and TRBJ2-7, is GAGVSQSPRYKVTKRGQDVALRCDPISGHVSLYWYRQALGQGPEFLTYFNYEAQQDKSGLPNDRFSAERPEGSISTLTIQRTEQRDSAMYRCASSSRPGASYEQYFGPGTRLTVT.

The chain carries TRBV7-3 and TRBJ1-6; D is unclear. The V and J ends lost 7 bases and 6 bases respectively, with 13 bases between them. The germline CDR1 and CDR2 sequences are SGHTA and FQGTGA. The length of the CDR3 is 14 residues. CDR3 protein: CASILGAFNSPLHF. CDR3 in DNA: TGTGCCAGCATCCTCGGAGCATTTAATTCACCCCTCCACTTT.

This clonotype was seen a handful of times. A read error may produce the germline difference seen at one junction end. This chain joins TRBV19 and TRBJ1-1, with TRBD1 matching 7 bases. Germline CDR1 and CDR2: LNHDA and SQIVND (reference sequence). There are 13 residues in the CDR3. The CDR3 here is CASRIGGNTEAFF. The CDR3 DNA reads TGTGCCAGTAGAATAGGGGGCAACACTGAAGCTTTCTTT.

The chain is built from TRBV3-1 and TRBJ2-3; TRBD1 might be the D (5 bases). V was pared by 8 bases and J by 0 bases, with 15 bases between. Germline V CDR1 and CDR2: LGHDT, YNNKEL (reference sequence). The CDR3 has 15 residues. CDR3 bases: TGTGCCAGCGGTGGGGCAGACTCTAGCACAGATACGCAGTATTTT. Its protein is CASGGADSSTDTQYF.

The gene calls are TRBV6-1 and TRBJ2-3, with TRBD2 matching 9 bases. V was pared by 8 bases and J by 3 bases, with 9 bases of the junction left unmatched. Germline CDR1 is MNHNS and CDR2 is SASEGT. The CDR3 runs to 15 residues. Here the CDR3 reads CASVKSSGITDTQYF. The CDR3 bases are TGTGCCAGCGTGAAGTCTAGCGGGATTACAGATACGCAGTATTTT.

The J gene is TRBJ1-3, the V gene TRBV6-2 or TRBV6-3; unclear D gene. This CDR3 is built from 14 residues. V gave up 7 bases and J gave up 8 bases, with 18 bases separating them. From germline, CDR1 is MNHEY and CDR2 SVGEGT. Written as DNA, the CDR3 is TGTGCCAGCACCCACGGGAAGAGTGGGGACACCATATATTTT. This gives the protein CASTHGKSGDTIYF.

The gene calls are TRBV5-1 and TRBJ2-3; D is undetermined. Looked up from germline, CDR1 is SGHRS and CDR2 is YFSETQ. The CDR3 spans 15 residues. Trimming pared 1 base from V and 0 bases from J, leaving 9 bases between. CDR3 DNA: TGCGCCAGCAGCTTGTTGCTAGGAAGCACAGATACGCAGTATTTT. It codes for CASSLLLGSTDTQYF. The entire variable domain, with the rest obtained from reference TRBV5-1 and TRBJ2-3, is as follows: KAGVTQTPRYLIKTRGQQVTLSCSPISGHRSVSWYQQTPGQGLQFLFEYFSETQRNKGNFPGRFSGRQFSNSRSEMNVSTLELGDSALYLCASSLLLGSTDTQYFGPGTRLTVL.

This chain connects TRBV19 to TRBJ2-4, with D uncertain. Germline V gene data show CDR1 as LNHDA and CDR2 as SQIVND (reference sequence). The CDR3 totals 14 residues. The CDR3 protein is CASIDTGFENIQYF. The CDR3 DNA sequence: TGTGCTTCAATAGACACCGGATTCGAAAACATTCAGTACTTC.

This clonotype showed up just a few times. The V call is TRBV5-6, the J call TRBJ2-2, with no clear D. Trimming left V 4 bases short and J 2 bases short, with 6 bases between. Germline CDR1 is SGHDT and CDR2 is YYEEEE. The CDR3 runs 13 residues. CDR3 nucleotide sequence: TGTGCCAGCAGCGGGTACAACACCGGGGAGCTGTTTTTT. This translates into CASSGYNTGELFF.